This passage covers 8 T cell receptor beta chains from one sample sequenced in a study of OX40 agonist ivuxolimab in advanced cancers. To prepare the library, the immunoSEQ multiplex PCR assay was applied. In TCRdb, the immuneACCESS table is reduced to in-frame sequences with V and J assigned. These tables do not hold every clone; where another copy was compared, an unresolved V gene accounts for under half, and the others remain unexplained. The sample profile shows under 75,000 clones; 80% to 95% of them were found once. The ten largest make up 20% to 30% of the sample. The specimen was CD4+ or CD8+ T cells sorted from blood, collected in a trial of the OX40 agonist ivuxolimab. The receptors were sampled from an adult with an advanced solid tumor such as melanoma, head and neck, liver or kidney cancer.

This rearrangement joins TRBV19 to TRBJ2-1, with a weak D call TRBD2 (5 bases). The germline gives CDR1 LNHDA, CDR2 SQIVND (reference sequence). The CDR3 is made up of 13 amino acids. The germline V and J ends were trimmed by 5 bases and 7 bases, with 12 bases remaining between them. The CDR3 nucleotides read TGTGCCAGTAGTTTACGGAGGCATAATGAGCAGTTCTTC. This encodes CASSLRRHNEQFF.

The chain recombines TRBV7-8 with TRBJ2-2; 7 bases align to TRBD1. There are 15 residues in the CDR3. Germline CDR1 is SGHVS and CDR2 is FQNEAQ. The junction had 8 bases not matched to a gene; V was cut back by 5 bases and J by 5 bases. DNA for the CDR3: TGTGCCAGCAGCGCGTGGGACAGTAGGACCGGGGAGCTGTTTTTT. The encoded protein is CASSAWDSRTGELFF.

The chain is built from TRBV19 and TRBJ2-7; D possibly corresponds to TRBD1 (5 bases). The CDR3 runs to 14 residues. Trimming cost V 6 bases and J 1 base, with 13 bases left between them. CDR1 and CDR2 from the germline V gene are LNHDA and SQIVND (reference sequence). For the CDR3, the DNA is TGTGCCAGTAGACCGTGGGGCGGTTCCTACGAGCAGTACTTC. Amino acid sequence: CASRPWGGSYEQYF.

The chain recombines TRBV2 with TRBJ2-7; 10 bases are shared with TRBD2. V was pared by 7 bases and J by 5 bases, with 14 bases of the junction left unmatched. The CDR3 is made up of 16 amino acids. Looked up from germline, CDR1 is SNHLY and CDR2 is FYNNEI. This CDR3 reads CASILPPGLARDEQYF. CDR3 nucleotide sequence: TGTGCCAGCATTTTACCACCGGGACTAGCGCGAGACGAGCAGTACTTC.

The chain has TRBV4-1 and TRBJ1-1; D unresolved. Germline-derived CDR1 and CDR2 are MGHRA and YSYEKL. Trimming removed 5 bases from V and 1 base from J, with 8 bases in between. The CDR3 length is 13 residues. The DNA for the CDR3 is TGCGCCAGCAGCTCCTCAAGGAACACTGAAGCTTTCTTT. It specifies CASSSSRNTEAFF.

The V gene is TRBV25-1, the J gene TRBJ2-1, with 7 positions matching TRBD2. Trimming cost V 7 bases and J 8 bases; bases outside gene matches: 11. Germline V CDR1 and CDR2: MGHDK, SYGVNS. The CDR3 runs to 14 residues. CDR3 protein: CASTRTSSFDEQFF. Written as DNA, the CDR3 is TGTGCCAGCACCCGGACTAGTTCTTTTGATGAGCAGTTCTTC.

The chain is built from TRBV7-9 and TRBJ2-5; the match to TRBD1 covers 10 bases. The junction had 11 bases not matched to a gene; V was cut back by 5 bases and J by 2 bases. CDR1 and CDR2 (germline): SEHNR, FQNEAQ (reference sequence). This CDR3 is built from 17 residues. This CDR3 is CASSGWDRGTGQETQYF. The CDR3 bases are TGTGCCAGCAGCGGATGGGACAGGGGAACGGGGCAAGAGACCCAGTACTTC.

This chain uses TRBV19 with TRBJ2-1, with D perhaps matching TRBD2 (6 bases). Germline values: CDR1 LNHDA, CDR2 SQIVND (reference sequence). Trimming took off 1 base at V and 3 bases at J, with 10 bases between the two ends. The CDR3 contains 15 residues. CDR3 sequence: CASSIAPDYYNEQFF. Written as DNA, the CDR3 is TGTGCCAGTAGTATAGCCCCGGACTACTACAATGAGCAGTTCTTC.